This T cell receptor beta chain came from a study of T cell responses to AZD1222 COVID-19 vaccine. The V end was cut by 3 bases, the J end by 1 base, with 6 bases between. CDR1 is MDHEN, CDR2 SYDVKM, per germline. The length of the CDR3 is 13 residues. Libraries were prepared by immunoSEQ multiplex PCR; TCRdb keeps only in-frame clonotypes and omits some of them. The sample includes tens of thousands of clones, over 75% of them seen just once. The V call is TRBV28, the J call TRBJ1-1; D is unresolved. This sample comprised peripheral blood, obtained on day 0 of AZD1222 vaccination. This clonotype was obtained from an adult in good health. The CDR3 is CASSLDENTEAFF. CDR3 sequence (DNA): TGTGCCAGCAGTTTGGATGAGAACACTGAAGCTTTCTTT.